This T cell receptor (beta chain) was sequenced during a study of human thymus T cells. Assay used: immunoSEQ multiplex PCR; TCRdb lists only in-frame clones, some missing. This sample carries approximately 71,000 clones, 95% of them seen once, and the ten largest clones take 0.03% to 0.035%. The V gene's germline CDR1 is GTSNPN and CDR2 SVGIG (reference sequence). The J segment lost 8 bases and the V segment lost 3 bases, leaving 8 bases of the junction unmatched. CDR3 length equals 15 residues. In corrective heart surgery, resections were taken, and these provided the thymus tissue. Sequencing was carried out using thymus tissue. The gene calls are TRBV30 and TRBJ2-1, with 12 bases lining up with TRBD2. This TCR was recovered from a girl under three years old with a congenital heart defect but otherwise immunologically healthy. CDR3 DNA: TGTGCCTGGAGGGTGACTAGCGGGAGAAGCGATGAGCAGTTCTTC. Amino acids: CAWRVTSGRSDEQFF. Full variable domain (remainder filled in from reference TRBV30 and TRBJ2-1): SQTIHQWPATLVQPVGSPLSLECTVEGTSNPNLYWYRQAAGRGLQLLFYSVGIGQISSEVPQNLSASRPQDRQFILSSKKLLLSDSGFYLCAWRVTSGRSDEQFFGPGTRLTVL.